This T cell receptor beta chain was profiled in a study of blood T cell repertoires in COVID-19. Study at large: Sites in the United States, Italy and Spain provided acute and convalescent COVID-19 samples. T cells, B-cell-depleted T cells, or PBMCs provided the cDNA or gDNA that served as material.

Authors' analysis steps: The assay estimated nucleated cells by amplifying reference gene primers. TCRdb's table, derived via immunoSEQ multiplex PCR, lists solely in-frame clones and lacks some. V and J calls and clone size are given by that table; D and trimming were obtained from the DNA. The repertoire holds some 270,000 clones, with 75% to 90% as singletons. Trimming removed 4 bases from V and 4 bases from J, with 11 bases in between. The CDR3 covers 13 residues. Germline values: CDR1 MGHRA, CDR2 YSYEKL. The clonotype was recovered from a man under 40 with acute or convalescent COVID-19. The chain uses TRBV4-1 and TRBJ2-7; perhaps TRBD1 as D (6 bases). The specimen was peripheral blood. The CDR3 protein is CASSPGQRYEQYF. The CDR3 DNA is TGCGCCAGCAGCCCAGGACAGCGGTACGAGCAGTACTTC.